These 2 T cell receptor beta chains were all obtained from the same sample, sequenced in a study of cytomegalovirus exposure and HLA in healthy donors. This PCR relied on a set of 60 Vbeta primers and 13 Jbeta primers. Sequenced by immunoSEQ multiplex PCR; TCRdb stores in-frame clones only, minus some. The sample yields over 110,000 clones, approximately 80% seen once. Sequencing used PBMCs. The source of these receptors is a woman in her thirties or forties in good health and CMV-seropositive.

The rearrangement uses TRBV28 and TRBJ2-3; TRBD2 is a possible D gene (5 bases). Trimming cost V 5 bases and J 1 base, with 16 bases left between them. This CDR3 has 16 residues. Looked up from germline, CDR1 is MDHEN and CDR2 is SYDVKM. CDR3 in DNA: TGTGCCAGCAGTCCCGACACGGGGTGGGGCACAGATACGCAGTATTTT. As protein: CASSPDTGWGTDTQYF.

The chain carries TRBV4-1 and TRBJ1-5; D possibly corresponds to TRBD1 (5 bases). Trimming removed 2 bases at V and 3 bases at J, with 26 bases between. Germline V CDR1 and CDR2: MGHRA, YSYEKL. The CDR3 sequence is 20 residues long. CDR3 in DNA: TGCGCCAGCAGCCAAAGTGTGCAGGGTTCCAGACCTTCAGTCAATCAGCCCCAGCATTTT. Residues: CASSQSVQGSRPSVNQPQHF.